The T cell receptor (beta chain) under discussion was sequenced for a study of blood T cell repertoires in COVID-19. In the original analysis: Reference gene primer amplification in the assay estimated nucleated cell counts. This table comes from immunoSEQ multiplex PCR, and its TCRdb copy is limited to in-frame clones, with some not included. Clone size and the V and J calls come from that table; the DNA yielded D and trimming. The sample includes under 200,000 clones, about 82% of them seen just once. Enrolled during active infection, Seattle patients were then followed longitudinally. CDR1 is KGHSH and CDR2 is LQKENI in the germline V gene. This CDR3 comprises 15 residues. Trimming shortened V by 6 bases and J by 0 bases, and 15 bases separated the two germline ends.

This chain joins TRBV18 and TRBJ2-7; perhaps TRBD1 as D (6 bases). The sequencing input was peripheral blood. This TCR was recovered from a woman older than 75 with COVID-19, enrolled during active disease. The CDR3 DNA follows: TGTGCCAGCTCGCCCGGGACACCGAGCTCCTACGAGCAGTACTTC. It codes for CASSPGTPSSYEQYF.